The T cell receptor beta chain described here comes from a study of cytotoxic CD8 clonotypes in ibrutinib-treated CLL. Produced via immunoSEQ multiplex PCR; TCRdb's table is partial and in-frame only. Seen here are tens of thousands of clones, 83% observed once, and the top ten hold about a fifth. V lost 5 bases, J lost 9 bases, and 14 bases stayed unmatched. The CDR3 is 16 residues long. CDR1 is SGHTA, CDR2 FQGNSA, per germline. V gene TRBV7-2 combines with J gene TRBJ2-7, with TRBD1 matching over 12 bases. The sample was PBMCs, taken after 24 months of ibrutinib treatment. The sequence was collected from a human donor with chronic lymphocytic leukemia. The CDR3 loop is CASSLTWGQGAEGQYF. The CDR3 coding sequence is TGTGCCAGCAGCCTCACCTGGGGACAGGGGGCCGAGGGGCAGTACTTC.